Judged by abundance, the clone carrying this T cell receptor beta chain is medium-sized. MiXCR reprocessed the PCR reads for TCRdb. The table records 6,000 or so clones, around 16% of them present only once. The data belong to a study of metastatic and nonmetastatic thyroid tumors. J was trimmed by 4 bases and V by 2 bases; bases with no gene match: 2. The germline CDR1 and CDR2 sequences are MDHEN and SYDVKM. The CDR3 extends over 15 amino acids. Among the patients, none had received any treatment before thyroid surgery. The sequence was collected from a male donor with papillary thyroid cancer or a benign thyroid nodule (not recorded which). Some clones in this sample may be carry-over from other donors' samples. Specimen: tumor tissue. The chain has TRBV28 and TRBJ2-5, with 12 nucleotides matching TRBD2. Written as DNA, the CDR3 is TGTGCCAGCAGTTTACGACTAGCGGGGGTAGAGACCCAGTACTTC. Its translation: CASSLRLAGVETQYF.